The 25 T cell receptor beta chains presented below share a single source sample, sequenced in a study of cytomegalovirus exposure and HLA in healthy donors (dated by TCRdb to the late 2010s). Library method: the immunoSEQ multiplex PCR assay. A mixture of 60 forward primers for TCR Vbeta segments and 13 reverse primers for TCR Jbeta segments was used in the multiplex PCR. TCRdb holds this immuneACCESS table with in-frame rearrangements only. Some clones are missing; in checked studies, unresolved V genes explain under half, and the rest has no known cause. The sample records roughly 140,000 clones, approximately 71% of which are singletons. 4.9% of the sample belongs to the ten largest clones. The sample consisted of PBMCs. These receptors were taken from a woman in her fifties or sixties in good health and CMV-seronegative.

The chain is built from TRBV19 and TRBJ1-5; no clear D gene. This CDR3 is 13 amino acids long. Trimming cost V 7 bases and J 3 bases, with 10 bases left between them. Germline V gives CDR1 LNHDA, CDR2 SQIVND (reference sequence). CDR3 residues: CASTGSHNQPQHF. The CDR3 DNA reads TGTGCCAGTACGGGGAGTCACAATCAGCCCCAGCATTTT.

The V and J genes are TRBV15 and TRBJ1-1; D call uncertain. V was trimmed by 6 bases and J by 6 bases, leaving 14 bases between them. The CDR3 runs to 13 residues. Germline loops: CDR1 LNHNV, CDR2 YYDKDF (reference sequence). The CDR3 reads CATRRPGRPEAFF. In DNA form, the CDR3 reads TGTGCCACCAGGAGACCCGGCAGGCCTGAAGCTTTCTTT.

The chain joins TRBV5-1 to TRBJ2-7, with 7 bases fitting TRBD2. Unmatched junction bases numbered 8, after V lost 0 bases and J lost 2 bases. CDR1 and CDR2 (germline): SGHRS, YFSETQ. The CDR3 sequence is 16 residues long. As DNA, the CDR3 is TGCGCCAGCAGCTTGGTTTGGACGGGAGGAACCTACGAGCAGTACTTC. Amino acids: CASSLVWTGGTYEQYF.

CDR3 sequence (DNA): TGTGCCAGCAGCTTGGGGGCGAGTTCTAGCACAGATACGCAGTATTTT. Translation gives CASSLGASSSTDTQYF. V is TRBV5-4 and J is TRBJ2-3, with D uncertain. The ends were cut back, 0 bases at V and 0 bases at J, with 11 bases in the middle. Germline assignment: CDR1 SGHNT and CDR2 YYREEE (reference sequence). CDR3 length: 16 residues.

The rearrangement links TRBV6-6 to TRBJ2-7; D is ambiguous. Germline CDR1 MNHNY, CDR2 SVGAGI (reference sequence). This CDR3 spans 12 amino acids. Trimming removed 5 bases from V and 7 bases from J, with 12 bases in between. CDR3 nucleotides: TGTGCCAGCAGTCCCAACAGCCAGGAGCAGTACTTC. It is translated as CASSPNSQEQYF.

This clone showed up just a few times. V gene TRBV6-6 combines with J gene TRBJ2-3, with D possibly TRBD2 on 6 matching bases. Trimming stripped 7 bases from V and 11 bases from J, with 22 bases between. Germline V lookup: CDR1 MNHNY, CDR2 SVGAGI (reference sequence). The CDR3 totals 14 residues. The CDR3: CASTPGAGGRGQYF. The DNA of the CDR3 is TGTGCCAGCACCCCCGGGGCCGGGGGACGGGGGCAGTATTTT.

This chain links TRBV7-9 with TRBJ2-7; possible D gene TRBD2, 5 bases. CDR3 size: 14 residues. V lost 2 bases and J lost 5, with 13 bases in between. Germline V gene lookup returns CDR1 SEHNR and CDR2 FQNEAQ (reference sequence). The CDR3 sequence: CASSLNPDYNEQYF. CDR3 in DNA: TGTGCCAGCAGCTTAAATCCAGACTATAACGAGCAGTACTTC.

The chain links TRBV9 to TRBJ2-2; D is ambiguous. V shed 2 bases and J shed 6 bases, with 5 bases lying between them. The CDR3 extends over 12 amino acids. Germline assignment: CDR1 SGDLS and CDR2 YYNGEE. The CDR3 reads CASSVYAGELFF. In DNA, the CDR3 is TGTGCCAGCAGCGTTTATGCCGGGGAGCTGTTTTTT.

This sequence joins TRBV11-2 and TRBJ2-3; 7 bases are shared with TRBD2. The CDR3 is made up of 14 amino acids. The V gene's germline CDR1 is SGHAT and CDR2 FQNNGV. Trimming cost V 5 bases and J 5 bases; bases outside gene matches: 7. DNA for the CDR3: TGTGCCAGCAGCCCTCGGACTAGTTTAGATACGCAGTATTTT. Its protein is CASSPRTSLDTQYF.

This clone turned up a few times. This chain links TRBV5-5 with TRBJ1-5; D gene uncertain. CDR1 and CDR2 (germline): SGHKS, YYEKEE (reference sequence). CDR3 length: 15 residues. Trimming left V 2 bases short and J 5 bases short, with 14 bases between. CDR3 bases: TGTGCCAGCAGCTTAGGAGAAGCCCCCCATCAGCCCCAGCATTTT. Its translation: CASSLGEAPHQPQHF. Full variable domain (remainder filled in from reference TRBV5-5 and TRBJ1-5): DAGVTQSPTHLIKTRGQQVTLRCSPISGHKSVSWYQQVLGQGPQFIFQYYEKEERGRGNFPDRFSARQFPNYSSELNVNALLLGDSALYLCASSLGEAPHQPQHFGDGTRLSIL.

This clone was observed a few times. The chain has TRBV7-8 and TRBJ1-5; D call uncertain. The V gene's germline CDR1 is SGHVS and CDR2 FQNEAQ. CDR3 length: 17 residues. Trimming pared 1 base from V and 6 bases from J, leaving 19 bases between. The CDR3 DNA reads as TGTGCCAGCAGCTTAGTAGAGGGATGGGGTGAGGGTCAGCCCCAGCATTTT. Protein: CASSLVEGWGEGQPQHF.

The genes are TRBV7-9 and TRBJ1-2; TRBD1 might be the D (6 bases). Trimming pared 4 bases from V and 1 base from J, leaving 10 bases between. The CDR3 totals 14 residues. CDR1 is SEHNR and CDR2 is FQNEAQ in the germline V gene (reference sequence). The CDR3 region is CASSSGAVNYGYTF. The CDR3 DNA is TGTGCCAGCAGCTCAGGGGCTGTTAACTATGGCTACACCTTC.

A word on this clone: One end of the junction is discordant with germline, which a read error may explain. The chain links TRBV5-1 to TRBJ2-7, with 10 bases lining up with TRBD2. Germline V lookup: CDR1 SGHRS, CDR2 YFSETQ. The CDR3 sequence is 13 residues long. This chain's CDR3 is CASSLGTSDEQYF. In DNA form, the CDR3 reads TGCGCCAGCAGTTTGGGGACTAGCGACGAGCAGTACTTC. Drawing the rest from reference TRBV5-1 and TRBJ2-7, the complete variable domain is KAGVTQTPRYLIKTRGQQVTLSCSPISGHRSVSWYQQTPGQGLQFLFEYFSETQRNKGNFPGRFSGRQFSNSRSEMNVSTLELGDSALYLCASSLGTSDEQYFGPGTRLTVT.

The chain joins TRBV5-1 to TRBJ2-5, with 11 bases lining up with TRBD1. The closer fit of TRBJ2-7 to the DNA end suggests the J call may be wrong. There are 16 residues in the CDR3. Germline V gives CDR1 SGHRS, CDR2 YFSETQ. CDR3 amino acids: CASRAGQGALPHEQYF. CDR3 DNA sequence: TGCGCCAGCAGAGCAGGACAGGGGGCTCTTCCTCACGAGCAGTACTTC.

This sequence joins TRBV7-2 and TRBJ1-5; D is ambiguous. V was clipped by 2 bases and J by 0 bases, with 8 bases between them. CDR1 is SGHTA, CDR2 FQGNSA, per germline. The CDR3 sequence is 15 residues long. Here the CDR3 DNA reads TGTGCCAGCAGCTTACAGGTTTATAGCAATCAGCCCCAGCATTTT. Amino acid sequence: CASSLQVYSNQPQHF.

This chain uses TRBV18 with TRBJ2-1; 11 bases are a match to TRBD2. V lost 2 bases to trimming and J lost 0 bases; unmatched junction nucleotides: 9. CDR3 length: 19 residues. Looked up from germline, CDR1 is KGHSH and CDR2 is LQKENI. Written as DNA, the CDR3 is TGTGCCAGCTCACCAATCCTAGCGGGGGGCTTGAGCTCCTACAATGAGCAGTTCTTC. Translated, it gives CASSPILAGGLSSYNEQFF.

This chain connects TRBV28 to TRBJ1-1, with 10 bases fitting TRBD1. The CDR3 totals 14 residues. The V segment lost 3 bases and the J segment 4 bases; nucleotides outside the gene matches: 2. Germline values: CDR1 MDHEN, CDR2 SYDVKM. The CDR3 nucleotides read TGTGCCAGCAGTTTCCGGGACAGGGGCACTGAAGCTTTCTTT. Protein sequence: CASSFRDRGTEAFF.

This chain uses TRBV2 with TRBJ1-1; 10 bases map to TRBD1. CDR1 is SNHLY and CDR2 is FYNNEI in the germline V gene. Trimming at V came to 7 bases and at J to 1 base, leaving 6 bases not matched to a gene. The CDR3 runs 15 residues. In nucleotides, the CDR3 is TGTGCCAGCAAATGGGACAGGGGACCGAACACTGAAGCTTTCTTT. Its protein is CASKWDRGPNTEAFF.

The chain employs TRBV9 and TRBJ1-6; D not certain. The germline CDR1 and CDR2 sequences are SGDLS and YYNGEE. This CDR3 region has 15 residues. V shed 3 bases and J shed 2 bases, with 9 bases lying between them. CDR3 protein: CASSATTTYNSPLHF. The CDR3 DNA follows: TGTGCCAGCAGCGCAACAACGACCTATAATTCACCCCTCCACTTT.

This sequence joins TRBV7-2 and TRBJ1-1; D is undetermined. CDR1 and CDR2 from the germline V gene are SGHTA and FQGNSA. The CDR3 runs to 15 residues. Trimming pared 4 bases from V and 0 bases from J, leaving 12 bases between. In DNA, the CDR3 is TGTGCCAGCAGCTACGGGAATTCCTTGAACACTGAAGCTTTCTTT. Translating gives CASSYGNSLNTEAFF.

This clone was detected a few times. The J gene is TRBJ2-2, the V gene TRBV7-3; possible D gene TRBD2, 5 bases. Germline assignment: CDR1 SGHTA and CDR2 FQGTGA. V lost 1 base and J lost 8, with 17 bases in between. The CDR3 has 16 amino acids. CDR3 bases: TGTGCCAGCAGCTTAAGACCGGCGGGTTATTCGGGGGAGCTGTTTTTT. It codes for CASSLRPAGYSGELFF.

This clone was observed once. This chain links TRBV29-1 with TRBJ2-1, with 9 bases identical to TRBD2. The CDR3 is 14 amino acids. V was clipped by 4 bases and J by 8 bases; unmatched bases: 9. Germline values: CDR1 SQVTM, CDR2 ANQGSEA. The CDR3 DNA reads as TGCAGCGTTGGTGGGGGCCTAGCGGGGTATGAGCAGTTCTTC. Translated, it gives CSVGGGLAGYEQFF.

The CDR3 is CASSLGGGAAEQFF. The CDR3 DNA follows: TGCGCCAGCAGCTTAGGCGGGGGGGCCGCTGAGCAGTTCTTC. This sequence joins TRBV5-1 and TRBJ2-1, with 9 bases fitting TRBD2. After removal of 2 bases from V and 9 bases from J, the junction contained 6 bases not matched to a gene. This CDR3 is built from 14 residues. Germline V gene sequence: CDR1 SGHRS, CDR2 YFSETQ. Combining the CDR3 with reference TRBV5-1 and TRBJ2-1 gives the whole variable domain KAGVTQTPRYLIKTRGQQVTLSCSPISGHRSVSWYQQTPGQGLQFLFEYFSETQRNKGNFPGRFSGRQFSNSRSEMNVSTLELGDSALYLCASSLGGGAAEQFFGPGTRLTVL.

This chain joins TRBV5-1 and TRBJ1-1; 8 bases are shared with TRBD1. Germline-derived CDR1 and CDR2 are SGHRS and YFSETQ. V gave up 5 bases and J gave up 5 bases; unmatched junction bases: 5. The CDR3 loop spans 13 amino acids. The CDR3 bases are TGCGCCAGCAGGGAACAGGGGGAAACTGAAGCTTTCTTT. It encodes CASREQGETEAFF.

The V gene is TRBV12-5, the J gene TRBJ2-7; possibly TRBD2 for D (6 bases). This CDR3 is built from 13 residues. Germline CDR1 LGHNT, CDR2 FRNRAP. The V gene lost 3 bases and the J gene lost 7 bases, with 13 bases spanning the gap. CDR3 nucleotide sequence: TGTGCTAGTGGTTTCCGATTAGCGGCGGAGCAGTACTTC. It yields the protein CASGFRLAAEQYF.